This record looks at one T cell receptor beta chain sequence and its context. The data originate from a study of preoperative IRX-2 immunotherapy in early breast cancer. Treatment of the sample: preoperative locoregional IRX-2 cytokine immunotherapy. The CDR3 loop spans 15 amino acids. The germline V and J ends were trimmed by 4 bases and 2 bases, with 9 bases remaining between them. The germline V gene encodes CDR1 MNHGY and CDR2 SAAAGT. Produced via immunoSEQ multiplex PCR; TCRdb's table is partial and in-frame only. The data hold roughly 34,000 clones, with around nine tenths observed a single time.

This clonotype was obtained from a human donor with breast cancer. The rearrangement uses TRBV6-8 and TRBJ2-6; D might be TRBD1 (5 bases). The sequencing used tumor tissue, collected after IRX-2 immunotherapy. The CDR3 spells CASSSSRAGANVLTF. The CDR3 DNA sequence: TGTGCCAGCAGTTCCAGCAGGGCTGGGGCCAACGTCCTGACTTTC.